What follows is one T cell receptor beta chain and its context. Seattle researchers signed up patients amid active infection and tracked them longitudinally. These data originate in a study of blood T cell repertoires in COVID-19. Study at large: Whether acute or convalescent, the COVID-19 samples came from the United States, Italy and Spain.

Germline V gene sequence: CDR1 SGDLS, CDR2 YYNGEE. CDR3 length equals 12 residues. V lost 4 bases to trimming and J lost 2 bases, with 4 bases between them. Sequenced by immunoSEQ multiplex PCR; TCRdb stores in-frame clones only, minus some. In the table there are 200,000 to 250,000 clones, approximately 80% of which are singletons. This chain links TRBV9 with TRBJ1-3; D unresolved. The sequenced sample was peripheral blood. The clonotype originates from a woman over 75 with COVID-19, enrolled during active disease. As DNA, the CDR3 is TGTGCCAGCAGCACAACTGGAAACACCATATATTTT. Protein product: CASSTTGNTIYF.